The clone carrying this T cell receptor (beta chain) was picked up many times. The data were obtained in a study of immune characterization of retroperitoneal liposarcoma. Via MiXCR, TCRdb re-called the PCR reads, giving one row per CDR3 protein. Of 7,000 or so distinct CDR3 sequences detected, roughly 29% appear once; the ten largest clones hold around a quarter. The CDR3 sequence is 12 residues long. V was cut by 3 bases and J by 8 bases, with 9 bases left in between. Germline V CDR1 and CDR2: SGHRS, YFSETQ. The TCR comes from a female donor with retroperitoneal liposarcoma. The rearrangement links TRBV5-1 to TRBJ2-1; D uncertain. Sequences were obtained from tumor tissue. The CDR3 nucleotides are TGCGCCAGCAGCTCCGGCCCCCATGAGCAGTTCTTC. This translates into CASSSGPHEQFF. The full variable domain, in which reference TRBV5-1 and TRBJ2-1 provide the parts outside the CDR3, is KAGVTQTPRYLIKTRGQQVTLSCSPISGHRSVSWYQQTPGQGLQFLFEYFSETQRNKGNFPGRFSGRQFSNSRSEMNVSTLELGDSALYLCASSSGPHEQFFGPGTRLTVL.